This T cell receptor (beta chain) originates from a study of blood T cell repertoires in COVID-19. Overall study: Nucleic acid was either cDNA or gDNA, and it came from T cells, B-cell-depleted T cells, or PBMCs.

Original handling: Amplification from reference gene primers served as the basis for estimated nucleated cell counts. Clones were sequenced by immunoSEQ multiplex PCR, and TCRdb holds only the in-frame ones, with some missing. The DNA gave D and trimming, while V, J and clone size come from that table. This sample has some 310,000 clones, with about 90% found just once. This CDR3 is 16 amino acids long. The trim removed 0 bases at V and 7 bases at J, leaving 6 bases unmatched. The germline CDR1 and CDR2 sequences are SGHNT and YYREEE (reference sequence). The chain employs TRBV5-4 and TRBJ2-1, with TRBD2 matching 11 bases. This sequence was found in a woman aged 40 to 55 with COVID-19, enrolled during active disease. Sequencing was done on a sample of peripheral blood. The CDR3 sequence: CASSLEVAGGPNEQFF. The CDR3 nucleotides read TGTGCCAGCAGCTTGGAAGTAGCGGGAGGGCCGAATGAGCAGTTCTTC.